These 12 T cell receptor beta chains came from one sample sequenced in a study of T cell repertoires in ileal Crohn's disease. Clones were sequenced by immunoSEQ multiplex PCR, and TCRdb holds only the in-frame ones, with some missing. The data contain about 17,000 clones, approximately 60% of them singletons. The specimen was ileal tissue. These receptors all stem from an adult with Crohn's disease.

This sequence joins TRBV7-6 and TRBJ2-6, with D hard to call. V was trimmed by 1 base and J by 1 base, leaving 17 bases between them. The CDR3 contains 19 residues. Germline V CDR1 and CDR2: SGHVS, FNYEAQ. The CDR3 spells CASSLGFGGTYSGANVLTF. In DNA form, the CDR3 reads TGTGCCAGCAGCTTAGGATTCGGCGGCACGTATTCTGGGGCCAACGTCCTGACTTTC.

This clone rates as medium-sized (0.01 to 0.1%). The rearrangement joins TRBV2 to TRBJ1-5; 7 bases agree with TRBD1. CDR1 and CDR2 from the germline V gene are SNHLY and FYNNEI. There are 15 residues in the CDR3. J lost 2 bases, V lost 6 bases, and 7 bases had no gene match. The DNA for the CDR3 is TGTGCCAGCAGCGGACAGGCAGGCGGCAATCAGCCCCAGCATTTT. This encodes CASSGQAGGNQPQHF.

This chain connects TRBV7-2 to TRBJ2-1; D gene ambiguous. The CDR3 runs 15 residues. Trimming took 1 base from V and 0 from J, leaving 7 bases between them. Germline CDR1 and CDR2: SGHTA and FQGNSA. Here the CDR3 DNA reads TGTGCCAGCAGCTTAGTGGTGAGCTCCTACAATGAGCAGTTCTTC. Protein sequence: CASSLVVSSYNEQFF. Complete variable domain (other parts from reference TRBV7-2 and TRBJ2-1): GAGVSQSPSNKVTEKGKDVELRCDPISGHTALYWYRQSLGQGLEFLIYFQGNSAPDKSGLPSDRFSAERTGGSVSTLTIQRTQQEDSAVYLCASSLVVSSYNEQFFGPGTRLTVL.

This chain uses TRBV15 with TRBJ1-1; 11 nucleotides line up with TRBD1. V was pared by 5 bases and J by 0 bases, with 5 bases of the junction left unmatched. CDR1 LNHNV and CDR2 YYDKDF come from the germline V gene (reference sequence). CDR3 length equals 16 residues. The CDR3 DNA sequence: TGTGCCACCAGCGGACGGGACAGGGGGTTGAACACTGAAGCTTTCTTT. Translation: CATSGRDRGLNTEAFF.

CDR3 amino acids: CASRDRARTEAFF. CDR3 sequence (DNA): TGCGCCAGCAGGGACAGGGCGAGGACTGAAGCTTTCTTT. The chain links TRBV10-2 to TRBJ1-1; 8 nucleotides line up with TRBD1. Per germline, CDR1 WSHSY and CDR2 SAAADI. CDR3 size: 13 residues. J gave up 5 bases and V 6 bases, and 5 bases lay outside the gene matches.

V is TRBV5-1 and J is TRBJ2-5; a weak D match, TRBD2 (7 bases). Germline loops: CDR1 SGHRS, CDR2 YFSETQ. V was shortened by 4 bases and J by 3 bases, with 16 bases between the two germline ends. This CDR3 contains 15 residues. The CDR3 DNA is TGCGCCAGCAGCGCCCAGGGAGGGGGAGAAGAGACCCAGTACTTC. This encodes CASSAQGGGEETQYF.

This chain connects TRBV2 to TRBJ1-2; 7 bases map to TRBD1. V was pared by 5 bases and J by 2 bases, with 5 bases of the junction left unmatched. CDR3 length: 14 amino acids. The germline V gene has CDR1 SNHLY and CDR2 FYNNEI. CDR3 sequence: CASSPRGQNYGYTF. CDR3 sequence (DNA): TGTGCCAGCAGTCCCCGGGGACAGAACTATGGCTACACCTTC.

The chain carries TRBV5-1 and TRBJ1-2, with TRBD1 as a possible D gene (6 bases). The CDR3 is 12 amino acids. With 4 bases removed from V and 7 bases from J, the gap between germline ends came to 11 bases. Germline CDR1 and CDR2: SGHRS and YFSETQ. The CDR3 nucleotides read TGCGCCAGCAGCCCTTCAGGGGTTGGCTACACCTTC. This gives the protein CASSPSGVGYTF.

CDR3 sequence reads: CASSQSSAENEQFF. CDR3 bases: TGCGCCAGCAGCCAATCTTCAGCGGAGAATGAGCAGTTCTTC. This sequence joins TRBV4-3 and TRBJ2-1; D might be TRBD2 (5 bases). This CDR3 region has 14 residues. Germline lookup yields CDR1 LGHNA and CDR2 YSLEER. Trimming left V 2 bases short and J 7 bases short, with 12 bases between.

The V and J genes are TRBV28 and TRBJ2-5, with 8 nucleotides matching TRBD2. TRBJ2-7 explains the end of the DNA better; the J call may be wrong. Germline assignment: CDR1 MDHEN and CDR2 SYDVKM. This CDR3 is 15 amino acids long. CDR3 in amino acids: CASRPMIAGLYEQYF. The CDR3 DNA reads TGTGCCAGCAGGCCCATGATAGCGGGGCTCTACGAGCAGTACTTC.

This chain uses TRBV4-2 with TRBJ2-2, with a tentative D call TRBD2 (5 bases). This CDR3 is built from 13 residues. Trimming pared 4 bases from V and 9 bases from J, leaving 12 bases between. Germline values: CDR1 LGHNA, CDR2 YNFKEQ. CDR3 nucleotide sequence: TGTGCCAGCAGCCCAACCGGGATGTGGGAGCTGTTTTTT. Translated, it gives CASSPTGMWELFF.

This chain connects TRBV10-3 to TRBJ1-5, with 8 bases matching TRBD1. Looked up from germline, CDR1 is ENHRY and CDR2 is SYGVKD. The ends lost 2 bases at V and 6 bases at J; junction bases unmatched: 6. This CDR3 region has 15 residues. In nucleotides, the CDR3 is TGTGCCATCAGTGAGGCAGGGGGCTGGGGTCAGCCCCAGCATTTT. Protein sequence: CAISEAGGWGQPQHF.